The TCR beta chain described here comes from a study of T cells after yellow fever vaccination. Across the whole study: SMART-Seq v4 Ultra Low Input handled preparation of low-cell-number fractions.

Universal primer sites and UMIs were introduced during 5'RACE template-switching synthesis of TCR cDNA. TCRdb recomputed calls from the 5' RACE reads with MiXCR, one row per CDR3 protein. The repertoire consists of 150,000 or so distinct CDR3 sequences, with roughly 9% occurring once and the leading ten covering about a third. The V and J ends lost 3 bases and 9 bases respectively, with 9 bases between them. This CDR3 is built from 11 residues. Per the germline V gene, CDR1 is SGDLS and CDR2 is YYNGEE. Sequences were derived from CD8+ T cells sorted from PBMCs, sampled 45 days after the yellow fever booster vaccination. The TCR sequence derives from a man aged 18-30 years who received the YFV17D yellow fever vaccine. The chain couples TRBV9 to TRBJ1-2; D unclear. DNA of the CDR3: TGTGCCAGCAGCGGGACTGTGAGCTACACCTTC. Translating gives CASSGTVSYTF.